The rows below give T cell receptor beta chains drawn from one sample of a study of cytomegalovirus exposure and HLA in healthy donors. Here immunoSEQ multiplex PCR was the method, and the copy in TCRdb shows in-frame clones only, minus some. The repertoire has about 190,000 clones, 87% of them found once; the top ten carry approximately 1.1%. Sample: PBMCs. The receptor set was obtained from a boy aged 2 to 9 in good health and CMV-seronegative. Both conserved end residues are part of each CDR3. A D gene is named only where the DNA matches it firmly. Rows give clone size only sometimes, using once, few, many, or a class for an expanded clone.

>TRBD2|TRBJ2-3|NA|TRBV5-1|15
CASSGLAGVTDTQYF
TGCGCCAGCAGCGGTTTAGCGGGAGTCACAGATACGCAGTATTTT
>NA|TRBJ1-4|NA|TRBV15|13
CATSRDRREKLFF
TGTGCCACCAGCAGAGATCGGCGGGAAAAACTGTTTTTT
>TRBD1|TRBJ2-7|NA|TRBV6-5|14
CASRLRDRGHEQYF
TGTGCCAGCAGGCTACGGGACAGGGGGCACGAGCAGTACTTC
>NA|TRBJ1-2|NA|TRBV28|13
CATFPDRLSGYTF
TGTGCCACGTTTCCAGACAGGCTCTCTGGCTACACCTTC
>TRBD1|TRBJ2-3|NA|TRBV7-2|18
CASSQQNQGQGGKDTQYF
TGTGCCAGCAGCCAACAAAACCAGGGACAGGGGGGTAAAGATACGCAGTATTTT
>TRBD1|TRBJ2-7|NA|TRBV7-6|16
CASSRRQGWGHYEQYF
TGTGCCAGCAGCCGGAGACAGGGCTGGGGTCACTACGAGCAGTACTTC
>NA|TRBJ2-7|NA|TRBV6-1|15
CASSELLGRVHEQYF
TGTGCCAGCAGTGAATTGTTGGGCAGGGTACATGAGCAGTACTTC
>TRBD1|TRBJ1-2|NA|TRBV30|13
CACQQGANYGYTF
TGTGCCTGTCAACAGGGGGCAAACTATGGCTACACCTTC
>TRBD1|TRBJ2-3|NA|TRBV29-1|14
CSVGQGEYTDTQYF
TGCAGCGTCGGACAGGGGGAATACACAGATACGCAGTATTTT
>TRBD1|TRBJ2-7|NA|TRBV13|16
CASSSLGDRGSYEQYF
TGTGCCAGCAGCTCCCTAGGGGACAGGGGGTCCTACGAGCAGTACTTC
>NA|TRBJ2-6|NA|TRBV5-8|16
CASSQDSLSGANVLTF
TGTGCCAGCAGCCAGGACAGTCTCTCTGGGGCCAACGTCCTGACTTTC
>NA|TRBJ2-6|NA|TRBV5-1|16
CASSQEVRAGANVLTF
TGCGCCAGCAGCCAGGAAGTCAGGGCCGGGGCCAACGTCCTGACTTTC
>NA|TRBJ2-2|NA|TRBV5-6|14
CASSLGGGPGELFF
TGTGCCAGCAGCTTGGGCGGAGGGCCCGGGGAGCTGTTTTTT
>TRBD1|TRBJ1-1|NA|TRBV30|12
CAWVRDRDEAFF
TGTGCCTGGGTCCGGGACAGGGATGAAGCTTTCTTT
>NA|TRBJ2-2|NA|TRBV5-5|15
CASSLVSGFTGELFF
TGTGCCAGCAGCTTGGTTTCAGGGTTCACCGGGGAGCTGTTTTTT
>TRBD2|TRBJ2-7|NA|TRBV9|15
CASSDSSGRADEQYF
TGTGCCAGCAGCGATTCTAGCGGGAGGGCAGACGAGCAGTACTTC
>TRBD1|TRBJ2-7|NA|TRBV7-2|14
CASSSVDRGYEQYF
TGTGCCAGCAGCTCAGTAGACAGGGGGTACGAGCAGTACTTC
>TRBD1|TRBJ1-5|few|TRBV6-1|15
CASSEGDRMRQPQHF
TGTGCCAGCAGTGAAGGGGACAGAATGCGTCAGCCCCAGCATTTT
>NA|TRBJ2-7|NA|TRBV5-1|13
CASSLKDSGEQYF
TGCGCCAGCAGCTTGAAGGACTCGGGGGAGCAGTACTTC
>NA|TRBJ1-6|NA|TRBV19|17
CASRGTKSEARSTPLHF
TGTGCCAGTAGGGGGACTAAGAGTGAGGCCCGGTCCACACCCCTCCACTTT
>NA|TRBJ1-2|NA|TRBV6-5|15
CASSYRQSANYGYTF
TGTGCCAGCAGTTATCGACAGTCAGCTAACTATGGCTACACCTTC
>NA|TRBJ2-2|once|TRBV5-1|14
CASSLVEGPGELFF
TGCGCCAGCAGCTTGGTGGAGGGCCCGGGGGAGCTGTTTTTT
>TRBD2|TRBJ2-1|NA|TRBV5-4|16
CASSPSGGVILNEQFF
TGTGCCAGCAGCCCGAGCGGGGGGGTTATCTTGAATGAGCAGTTCTTC
>TRBD1|TRBJ1-1|NA|TRBV5-1|13
CASSFDRDTEAFF
TGCGCCAGCAGCTTTGACAGGGACACTGAAGCTTTCTTT
>TRBD1|TRBJ1-2|NA|TRBV5-6|14
CASSEETGRSGYTF
TGTGCCAGCAGCGAAGAGACAGGGCGGTCTGGCTACACCTTC
>TRBD1|TRBJ1-2|few|TRBV19|15
CASSIDRGKNYGYTF
TGTGCCAGTAGTATCGACAGGGGAAAGAACTATGGCTACACCTTC
>NA|TRBJ1-5|few|TRBV4-1|13
CASSQEGGQPQHF
TGCGCCAGCAGCCAAGAGGGGGGACAGCCCCAGCATTTT
>TRBD2|TRBJ2-7|NA|TRBV19|16
CASSIALAVSSYEQYF
TGTGCCAGTAGTATAGCACTAGCGGTTAGCTCCTACGAGCAGTACTTC
>NA|TRBJ1-1|NA|TRBV29-1|16
CSVVGRGSTVNTEAFF
TGCAGCGTTGTAGGAAGGGGGTCAACGGTGAACACTGAAGCTTTCTTT
>TRBD1|TRBJ1-5|NA|TRBV27|14
CASSLRTGNQPQHF
TGTGCCAGCAGTTTAAGGACAGGGAATCAGCCCCAGCATTTT
>NA|TRBJ1-4|once|TRBV28|14
CASSLLQTNEKLFF
TGTGCCAGCAGTTTGCTACAGACTAATGAAAAACTGTTTTTT
>TRBD1|TRBJ2-7|NA|TRBV23-1|15
CASGLKDRDSYEQYF
TGCGCCAGCGGATTAAAGGACAGGGACTCCTACGAGCAGTACTTC
>TRBD1|TRBJ2-2|NA|TRBV6-5|15
CASTPTGANTGELFF
TGTGCCAGCACCCCGACAGGGGCTAACACCGGGGAGCTGTTTTTT
>NA|TRBJ2-7|NA|TRBV29-1|11
CSVPGVDEQYF
TGCAGCGTCCCCGGGGTCGACGAGCAGTACTTC
>TRBD1|TRBJ2-7|NA|TRBV11-2|15
CASSEAGTGALEQYF
TGTGCCAGCAGCGAGGCAGGGACAGGGGCTCTCGAGCAGTACTTC
>NA|TRBJ2-3|NA|TRBV5-1|15
CASSLVSTHTDTQYF
TGCGCCAGCAGCTTGGTTAGCACGCACACAGATACGCAGTATTTT
>NA|TRBJ1-6|NA|TRBV7-8|13
CASSLVLNSPLHF
TGTGCCAGCAGCTTAGTCCTGAATTCACCCCTCCACTTT
>NA|TRBJ1-1|NA|TRBV10-2|16
CASHLAGDTPNTEAFF
TGCGCCAGCCACCTCGCGGGGGACACCCCGAACACTGAAGCTTTCTTT
>NA|TRBJ2-7|NA|TRBV6-5|15
CASSRRTDSSYEQYF
TGTGCCAGCAGTCGAAGGACAGACAGCTCCTACGAGCAGTACTTC
>NA|TRBJ2-7|NA|TRBV27|14
CASSLSMGGYEQYF
TGTGCCAGCAGTTTATCGATGGGGGGCTACGAGCAGTACTTC
>NA|TRBJ1-1|once|TRBV15|11
CATSSQTEAFF
TGTGCCACCAGCAGCCAGACTGAAGCTTTCTTT
>NA|TRBJ2-3|NA|TRBV6-5|13
CASSYVGPDTQYF
TGTGCCAGCAGTTATGTGGGGCCAGATACGCAGTATTTT
>TRBD2|TRBJ2-1|NA|TRBV27|16
CASSSPTSGVGNEQFF
TGTGCCAGCAGTTCCCCGACTAGCGGGGTCGGGAATGAGCAGTTCTTC
>TRBD1|TRBJ1-5|NA|TRBV6-5|15
CASTGTAFPPQPQHF
TGTGCCAGCACCGGGACAGCGTTCCCACCCCAGCCCCAGCATTTT
>NA|TRBJ1-2|NA|TRBV27|13
CASSLNTNYGYTF
TGTGCCAGCAGTTTAAACACTAACTATGGCTACACCTTC
>NA|TRBJ1-5|few|TRBV6-1|12
CASSEANQPQHF
TGTGCCAGCAGTGAGGCAAATCAGCCCCAGCATTTT
>TRBD1|TRBJ1-6|NA|TRBV30|15
CAWSTGTGTNSPLHF
TGTGCCTGGAGTACCGGGACAGGGACCAATTCACCCCTCCACTTT